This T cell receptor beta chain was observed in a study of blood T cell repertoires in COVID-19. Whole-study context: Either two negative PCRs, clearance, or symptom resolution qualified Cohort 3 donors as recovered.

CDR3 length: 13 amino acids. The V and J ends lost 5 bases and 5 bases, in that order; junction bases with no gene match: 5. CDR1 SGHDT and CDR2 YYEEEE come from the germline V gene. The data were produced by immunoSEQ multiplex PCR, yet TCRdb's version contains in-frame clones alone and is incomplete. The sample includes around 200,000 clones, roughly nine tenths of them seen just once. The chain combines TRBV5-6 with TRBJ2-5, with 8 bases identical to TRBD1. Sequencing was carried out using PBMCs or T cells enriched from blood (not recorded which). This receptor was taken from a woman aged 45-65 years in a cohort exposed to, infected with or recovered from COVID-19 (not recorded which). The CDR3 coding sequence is TGTGCCAGCAGACAGGGGGTGGTTGAGACCCAGTACTTC. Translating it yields CASRQGVVETQYF.